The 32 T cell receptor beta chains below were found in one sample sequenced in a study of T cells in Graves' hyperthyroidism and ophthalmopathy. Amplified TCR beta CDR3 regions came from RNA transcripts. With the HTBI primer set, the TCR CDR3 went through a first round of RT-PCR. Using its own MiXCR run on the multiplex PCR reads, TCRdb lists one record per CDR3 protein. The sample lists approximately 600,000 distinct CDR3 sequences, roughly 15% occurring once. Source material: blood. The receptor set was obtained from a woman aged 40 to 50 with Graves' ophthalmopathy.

CDR3 bases: TGTGCCAGCATAAACCGTGGGGGGAGCTCCTACAATGAGCAGTTCTTC. Residues: CASINRGGSSYNEQFF. The chain has TRBV6-1 and TRBJ2-1; tentatively, D is TRBD2 (6 bases). Germline V lookup: CDR1 MNHNS, CDR2 SASEGT. The CDR3 extends over 16 amino acids. The ends were cut back, 7 bases at V and 0 bases at J, with 16 bases in the middle.

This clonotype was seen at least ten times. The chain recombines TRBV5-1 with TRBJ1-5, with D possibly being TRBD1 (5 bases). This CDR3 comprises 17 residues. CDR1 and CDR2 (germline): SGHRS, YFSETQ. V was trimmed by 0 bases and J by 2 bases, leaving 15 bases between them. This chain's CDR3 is CASSLGAPDSGNQPQHF. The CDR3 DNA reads TGCGCCAGCAGCTTGGGGGCCCCCGACAGTGGCAATCAGCCCCAGCATTTT.

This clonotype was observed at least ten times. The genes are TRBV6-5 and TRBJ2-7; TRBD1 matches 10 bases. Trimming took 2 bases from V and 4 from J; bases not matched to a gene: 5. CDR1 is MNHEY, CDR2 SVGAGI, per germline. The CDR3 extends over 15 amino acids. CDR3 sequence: CASSYGLGQGYEQYF. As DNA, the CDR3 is TGTGCCAGCAGTTACGGTTTGGGACAGGGGTACGAGCAGTACTTC.

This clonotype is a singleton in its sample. In DNA, the CDR3 is TGTGCCAGCAGACCTTACGGGACAGGTATCTACGAGCAGTACTTC. Its translation is CASRPYGTGIYEQYF. The rearrangement links TRBV28 to TRBJ2-7; 8 bases are shared with TRBD1. Germline values: CDR1 MDHEN, CDR2 SYDVKM. The CDR3 runs to 15 residues. With 6 bases clipped from V and 3 bases from J, the junction kept 10 bases outside the gene matches.

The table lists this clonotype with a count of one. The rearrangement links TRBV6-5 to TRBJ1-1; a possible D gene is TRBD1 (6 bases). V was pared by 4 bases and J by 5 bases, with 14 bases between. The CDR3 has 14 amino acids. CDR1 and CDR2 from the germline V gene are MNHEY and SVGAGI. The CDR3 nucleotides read TGTGCCAGCAGTTCTGGGGGGCTGAGTACTGAAGCTTTCTTT. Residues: CASSSGGLSTEAFF.

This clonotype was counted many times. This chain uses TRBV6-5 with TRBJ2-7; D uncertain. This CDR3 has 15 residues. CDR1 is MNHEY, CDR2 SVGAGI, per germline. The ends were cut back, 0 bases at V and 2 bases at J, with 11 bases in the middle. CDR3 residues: CASSYSNSSPYEQYF. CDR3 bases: TGTGCCAGCAGTTACTCGAATAGTAGCCCCTACGAGCAGTACTTC.

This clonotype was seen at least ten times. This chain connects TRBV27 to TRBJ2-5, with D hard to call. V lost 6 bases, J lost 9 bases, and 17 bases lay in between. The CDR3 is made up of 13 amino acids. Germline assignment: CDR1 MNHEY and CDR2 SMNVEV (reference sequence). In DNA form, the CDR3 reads TGTGCCAGCAGCTCCCTACTCGGAAGGGCCCAGTACTTC. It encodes CASSSLLGRAQYF.

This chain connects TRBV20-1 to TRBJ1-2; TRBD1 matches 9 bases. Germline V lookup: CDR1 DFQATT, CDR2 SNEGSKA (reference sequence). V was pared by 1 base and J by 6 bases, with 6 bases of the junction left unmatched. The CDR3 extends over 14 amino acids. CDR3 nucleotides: TGCAGTGCTAGAGTTCCGGGACAGGGCAATGGCTACACCTTC. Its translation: CSARVPGQGNGYTF.

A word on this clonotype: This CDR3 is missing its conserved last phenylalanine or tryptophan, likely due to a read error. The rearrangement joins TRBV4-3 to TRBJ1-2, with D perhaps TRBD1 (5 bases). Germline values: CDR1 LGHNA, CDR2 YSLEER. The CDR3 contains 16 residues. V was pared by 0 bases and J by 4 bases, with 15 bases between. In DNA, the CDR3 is TGCGCCAGCAGCCAAGAGTACGGGGGTTTGGGCTATGGCTACACCTCC. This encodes CASSQEYGGLGYGYTS.

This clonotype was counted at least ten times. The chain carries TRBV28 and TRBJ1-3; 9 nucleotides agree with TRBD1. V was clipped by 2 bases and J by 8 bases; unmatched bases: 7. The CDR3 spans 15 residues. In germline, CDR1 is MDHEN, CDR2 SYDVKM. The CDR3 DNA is TGTGCCAGCAGTTTAGGTGGACAGGGGACCTACACCATATATTTT. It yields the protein CASSLGGQGTYTIYF.

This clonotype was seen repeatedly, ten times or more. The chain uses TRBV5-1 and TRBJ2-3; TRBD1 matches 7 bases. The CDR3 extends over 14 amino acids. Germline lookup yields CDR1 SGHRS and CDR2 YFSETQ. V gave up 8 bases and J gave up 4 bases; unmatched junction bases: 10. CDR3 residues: CASLDREVSDTQYF. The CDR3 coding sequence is TGCGCCAGTCTAGACAGGGAAGTATCAGATACGCAGTATTTT.

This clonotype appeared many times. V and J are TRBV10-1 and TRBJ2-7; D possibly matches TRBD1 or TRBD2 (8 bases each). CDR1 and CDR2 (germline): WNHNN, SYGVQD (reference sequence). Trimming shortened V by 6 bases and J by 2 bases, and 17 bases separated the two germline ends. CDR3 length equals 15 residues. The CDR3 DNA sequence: TGCGCCAGCAGCCAGGCGGGGGGACAGGCCTACGAGCAGTACTTC. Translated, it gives CASSQAGGQAYEQYF.

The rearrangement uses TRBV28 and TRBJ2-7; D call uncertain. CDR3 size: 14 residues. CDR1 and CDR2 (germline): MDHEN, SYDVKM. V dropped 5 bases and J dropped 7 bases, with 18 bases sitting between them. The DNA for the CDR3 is TGTGCCAGCAGTCCTCGCCCTAAATTAATGGAGCAGTACTTC. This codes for CASSPRPKLMEQYF.

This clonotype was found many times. The CDR3 spells CASSEWSNQPQHF. The CDR3 DNA is TGTGCCAGCAGTGAATGGAGTAATCAGCCCCAGCATTTT. The chain has TRBV6-1 and TRBJ1-5; D is unresolved. With 2 bases removed from V and 4 bases from J, the gap between germline ends came to 6 bases. CDR3 length: 13 residues. CDR1 and CDR2 (germline): MNHNS, SASEGT.

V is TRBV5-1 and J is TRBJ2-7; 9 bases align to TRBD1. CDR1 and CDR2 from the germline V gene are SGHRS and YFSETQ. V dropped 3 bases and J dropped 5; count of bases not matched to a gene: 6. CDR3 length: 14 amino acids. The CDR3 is CASSSDRGADEQYF. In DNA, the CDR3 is TGCGCCAGCAGCTCCGACAGGGGGGCAGACGAGCAGTACTTC.

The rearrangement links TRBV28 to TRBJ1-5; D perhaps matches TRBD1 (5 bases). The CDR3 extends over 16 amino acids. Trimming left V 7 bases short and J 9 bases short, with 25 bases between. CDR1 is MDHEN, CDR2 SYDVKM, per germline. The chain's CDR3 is CASTPYSGWVGAPQHF. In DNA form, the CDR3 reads TGTGCCAGCACCCCATACAGCGGTTGGGTCGGGGCGCCCCAGCATTTT.

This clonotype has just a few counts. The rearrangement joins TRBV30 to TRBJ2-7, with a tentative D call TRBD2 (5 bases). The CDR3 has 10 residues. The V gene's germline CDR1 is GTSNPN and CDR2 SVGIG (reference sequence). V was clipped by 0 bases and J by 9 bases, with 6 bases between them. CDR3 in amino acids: CAWSVEVQYF. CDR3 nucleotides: TGTGCCTGGAGTGTGGAGGTGCAGTACTTC.

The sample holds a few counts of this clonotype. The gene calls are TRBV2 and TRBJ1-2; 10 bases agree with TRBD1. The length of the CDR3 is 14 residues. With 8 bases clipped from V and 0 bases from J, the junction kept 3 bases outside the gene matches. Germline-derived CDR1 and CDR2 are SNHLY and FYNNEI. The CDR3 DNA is TGTGCCAGCCAGACAGGGGGCTCTAACTATGGCTACACCTTC. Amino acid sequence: CASQTGGSNYGYTF.

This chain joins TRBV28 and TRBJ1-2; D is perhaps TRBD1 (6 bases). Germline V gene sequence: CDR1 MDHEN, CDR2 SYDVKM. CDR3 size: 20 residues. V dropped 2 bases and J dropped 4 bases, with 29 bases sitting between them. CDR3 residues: CASSLRQLTLRWGAGYGYTF. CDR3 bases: TGTGCCAGCAGTTTACGCCAACTTACCCTCCGTTGGGGGGCAGGCTATGGCTACACCTTC.

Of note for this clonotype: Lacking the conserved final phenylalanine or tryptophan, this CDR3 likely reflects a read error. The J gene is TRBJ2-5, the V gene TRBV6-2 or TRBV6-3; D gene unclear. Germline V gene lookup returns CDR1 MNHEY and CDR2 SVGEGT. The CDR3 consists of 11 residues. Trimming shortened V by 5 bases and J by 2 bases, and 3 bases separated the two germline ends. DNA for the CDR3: TGTGCCAGCAGTCAACAAGAGACCCAGTACCTC. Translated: CASSQQETQYL.

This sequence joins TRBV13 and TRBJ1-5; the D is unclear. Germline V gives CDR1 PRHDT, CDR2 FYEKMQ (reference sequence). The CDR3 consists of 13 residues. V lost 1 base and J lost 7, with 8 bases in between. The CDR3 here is CASSLAREQPQHF. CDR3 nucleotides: TGTGCCAGCAGCTTAGCTAGGGAACAGCCCCAGCATTTT.

The chain's CDR3 is CASRDAGTEAFF. The DNA for the CDR3 is TGTGCCAGTAGAGACGCGGGCACTGAAGCTTTCTTT. The chain couples TRBV19 to TRBJ1-1; D call uncertain. This CDR3 comprises 12 residues. Germline CDR1 LNHDA, CDR2 SQIVND (reference sequence). V gave up 6 bases and J gave up 4 bases, with 9 bases separating them.

Here the CDR3 reads CASSYGVTLNTEAFF. CDR3 DNA sequence: TGTGCCAGCAGTTATGGGGTCACCTTGAACACTGAAGCTTTCTTT. The genes are TRBV6-2 or TRBV6-3 and TRBJ1-1, with D unresolved. V was clipped by 3 bases and J by 0 bases, with 11 bases between them. The germline V gene has CDR1 MNHEY and CDR2 SVGEGT. The CDR3 is made up of 15 amino acids.

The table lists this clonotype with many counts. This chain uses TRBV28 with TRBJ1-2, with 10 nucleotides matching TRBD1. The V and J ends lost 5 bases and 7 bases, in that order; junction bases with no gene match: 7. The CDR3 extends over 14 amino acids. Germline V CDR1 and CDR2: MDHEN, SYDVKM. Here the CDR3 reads CASSPWTGGLGYTF. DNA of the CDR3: TGTGCCAGCAGTCCCTGGACAGGGGGACTTGGCTACACCTTC.

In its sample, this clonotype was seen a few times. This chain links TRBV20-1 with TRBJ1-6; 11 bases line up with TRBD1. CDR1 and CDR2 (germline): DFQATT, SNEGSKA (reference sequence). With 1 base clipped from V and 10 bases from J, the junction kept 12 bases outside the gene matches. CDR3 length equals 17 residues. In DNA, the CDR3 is TGCAGTGCTAGAGTTGGGACCATTGGGACAGGGGGATCACCCCTCCACTTT. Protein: CSARVGTIGTGGSPLHF.

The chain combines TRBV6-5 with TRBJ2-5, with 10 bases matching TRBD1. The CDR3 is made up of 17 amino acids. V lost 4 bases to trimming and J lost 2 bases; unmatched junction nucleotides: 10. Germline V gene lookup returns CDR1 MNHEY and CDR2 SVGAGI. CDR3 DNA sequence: TGTGCCAGCAGTTTTTTCCCCAGACAGGGGGCACAAGAGACCCAGTACTTC. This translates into CASSFFPRQGAQETQYF.

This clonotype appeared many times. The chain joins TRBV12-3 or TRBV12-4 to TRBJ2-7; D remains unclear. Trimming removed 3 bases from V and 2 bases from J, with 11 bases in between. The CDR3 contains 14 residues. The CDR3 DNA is TGTGCCAGCAGTTTCCATACGACGGCCTACGAGCAGTACTTC. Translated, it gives CASSFHTTAYEQYF.

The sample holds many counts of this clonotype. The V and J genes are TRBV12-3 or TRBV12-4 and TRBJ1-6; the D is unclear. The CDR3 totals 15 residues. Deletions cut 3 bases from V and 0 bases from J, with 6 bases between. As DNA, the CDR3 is TGTGCCAGCAGTTTTACAATCTCCTATAATTCACCCCTCCACTTT. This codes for CASSFTISYNSPLHF.

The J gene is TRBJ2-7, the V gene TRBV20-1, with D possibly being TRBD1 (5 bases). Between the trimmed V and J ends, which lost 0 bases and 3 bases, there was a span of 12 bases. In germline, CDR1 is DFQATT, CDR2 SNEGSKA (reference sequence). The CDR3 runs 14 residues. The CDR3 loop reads CSARDWSGNYEQYF. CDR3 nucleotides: TGCAGTGCTAGAGATTGGTCAGGGAACTACGAGCAGTACTTC.

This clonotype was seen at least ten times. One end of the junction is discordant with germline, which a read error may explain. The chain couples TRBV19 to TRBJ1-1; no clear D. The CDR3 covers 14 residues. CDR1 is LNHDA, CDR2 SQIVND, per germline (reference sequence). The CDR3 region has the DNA TGTGCCAGTAGTATCCGCTTAGTGAACACTGGAGCTTTCTTT. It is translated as CASSIRLVNTGAFF.

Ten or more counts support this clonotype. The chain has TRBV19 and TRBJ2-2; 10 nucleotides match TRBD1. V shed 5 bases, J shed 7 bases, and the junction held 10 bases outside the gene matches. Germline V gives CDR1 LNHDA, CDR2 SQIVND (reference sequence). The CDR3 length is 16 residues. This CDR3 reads CASSSRDRGNDGELFF. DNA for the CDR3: TGTGCCAGTAGTTCCCGGGACAGGGGTAACGACGGGGAGCTGTTTTTT.

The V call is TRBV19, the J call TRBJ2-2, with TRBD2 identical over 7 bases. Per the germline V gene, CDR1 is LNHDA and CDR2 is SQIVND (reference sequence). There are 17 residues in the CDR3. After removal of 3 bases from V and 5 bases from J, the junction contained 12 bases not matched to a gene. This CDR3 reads CASSMFKAGGSTGELFF. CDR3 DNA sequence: TGTGCCAGTAGTATGTTTAAGGCAGGCGGGAGTACCGGGGAGCTGTTTTTT.